Below, 18 T cell receptor beta chains from the same sample are listed, as sequenced in a study of cytomegalovirus exposure and HLA in healthy donors. Primers: 60 Vbeta forward and 13 Jbeta reverse. Here immunoSEQ multiplex PCR was the method, and the copy in TCRdb shows in-frame clones only, minus some. Among 200,000 or so clones listed, about 88% were seen once. Sequenced material: PBMCs. The receptors were gathered from a girl under three years old in good health and CMV-seronegative.

The V call is TRBV11-2, the J call TRBJ1-6; 7 bases agree with TRBD1. In germline, CDR1 is SGHAT, CDR2 FQNNGV. The V gene end was trimmed by 5 bases and the J gene end by 8 bases; junction bases not matched to a gene: 9. The CDR3 length is 15 residues. The CDR3 coding sequence is TGTGCCAGCAGCCCACAGACAGGGTTTGATTCACCCCTCCACTTT. This sequence encodes CASSPQTGFDSPLHF.

This clone was detected once. This sequence joins TRBV25-1 and TRBJ1-2, with 9 bases lining up with TRBD1. The ends lost 4 bases at V and 5 bases at J; junction bases unmatched: 11. Germline values: CDR1 MGHDK, CDR2 SYGVNS. This CDR3 comprises 16 residues. The CDR3 loop is CASSVFRRTGAYGYTF. CDR3 nucleotides: TGTGCCAGCAGTGTCTTCCGGAGGACAGGGGCTTATGGCTACACCTTC.

Here the CDR3 reads CASSLRQVTNTEAFF. The CDR3 DNA follows: TGTGCCAGCAGCTTAAGACAGGTGACTAACACTGAAGCTTTCTTT. The chain recombines TRBV7-2 with TRBJ1-1, with D possibly TRBD1 on 6 matching bases. V dropped 2 bases and J dropped 2 bases, with 12 bases sitting between them. The germline gives CDR1 SGHTA, CDR2 FQGNSA. The CDR3 totals 15 residues.

The CDR3 coding sequence is TGCGCCAGCAGCCAAGATTCTAGTTTGGAGACCCAGTACTTC. Translating gives CASSQDSSLETQYF. V is TRBV4-3 and J is TRBJ2-5; no clear D gene. Germline V gene data show CDR1 as LGHNA and CDR2 as YSLEER. The CDR3 loop spans 14 amino acids. With 0 bases removed from V and 5 bases from J, the gap between germline ends came to 10 bases.

This clone was observed a few times. The V gene is TRBV27, the J gene TRBJ2-5, with D tentatively TRBD2 (7 bases). CDR3 length equals 15 residues. Germline CDR1 MNHEY, CDR2 SMNVEV (reference sequence). V was trimmed by 3 bases and J by 5 bases, leaving 16 bases between them. For the CDR3, the DNA is TGTGCCAGCAGTTTCTCCAAGGGGGAGGGGGAGACCCAGTACTTC. Protein product: CASSFSKGEGETQYF.

The rearrangement links TRBV27 to TRBJ2-7; 10 positions match TRBD1. The CDR3 extends over 13 amino acids. In germline, CDR1 is MNHEY, CDR2 SMNVEV (reference sequence). Trimming cost V 5 bases and J 5 bases; bases outside gene matches: 3. CDR3 coding DNA: TGTGCCAGCAGTCGGGACAGGGGCCACGAGCAGTACTTC. Translating gives CASSRDRGHEQYF.

This clone was seen only once. The gene calls are TRBV2 and TRBJ1-6; 7 bases are a match to TRBD1. CDR1 and CDR2 from the germline V gene are SNHLY and FYNNEI. Unmatched junction bases numbered 6, after V lost 4 bases and J lost 6 bases. This CDR3 is built from 15 residues. The CDR3 bases are TGTGCCAGCAGTGGTGGGACAGCCACTAATTCACCCCTCCACTTT. It specifies CASSGGTATNSPLHF.

CDR3 DNA: TGCGCCAGCTCTTCAAGGGAGTACTATGGCTACACCTTC. Amino acids: CASSSREYYGYTF. The rearrangement links TRBV10-2 to TRBJ1-2; D uncertain. The germline V and J ends were trimmed by 8 bases and 3 bases, with 13 bases remaining between them. Germline CDR1 WSHSY, CDR2 SAAADI. This CDR3 contains 13 residues.

A remark on this clone: Other DNA sequences in the sample encode the same CDR3. V gene TRBV6-5 combines with J gene TRBJ1-2, with a possible D match to TRBD1 (6 bases). The V gene lost 8 bases and the J gene lost 8 bases, with 15 bases spanning the gap. The CDR3 spans 12 residues. CDR1 and CDR2 from the germline V gene are MNHEY and SVGAGI. The CDR3 protein is CASPRGLGGYTF. The CDR3 DNA reads TGTGCCAGCCCCAGGGGATTGGGGGGCTACACCTTC.

The gene calls are TRBV27 and TRBJ2-7; tentatively, D is TRBD2 (6 bases). V gave up 0 bases and J gave up 1 base, with 10 bases separating them. There are 15 residues in the CDR3. The germline V gene has CDR1 MNHEY and CDR2 SMNVEV (reference sequence). The CDR3 loop is CASSLSYGGSYEQYF. CDR3 bases: TGTGCCAGCAGTTTATCATACGGAGGGTCCTACGAGCAGTACTTC.

The V and J genes are TRBV4-1 and TRBJ2-7, with a tentative D call TRBD1 (6 bases). CDR1 is MGHRA and CDR2 is YSYEKL in the germline V gene. V gave up 8 bases and J gave up 3 bases, with 20 bases separating them. CDR3 length: 15 residues. The CDR3 region is CASGAVTGPLYEQYF. DNA for the CDR3: TGCGCCAGCGGGGCTGTTACAGGGCCCCTCTACGAGCAGTACTTC.

The chain couples TRBV6-7 to TRBJ2-4; TRBD1 is a possible D gene (5 bases). TRBV6-7 is treated as an ORF (open reading frame) with a function not yet certain. V was trimmed by 0 bases and J by 0 bases, leaving 15 bases between them. This CDR3 comprises 18 residues. The CDR3 DNA is TGTGCCAGCAGTTACTCGATGAACAGGCCCCTAGCCAAAAACATTCAGTACTTC. Its protein product is CASSYSMNRPLAKNIQYF.

CDR3 amino acids: CASSLVGGAGPYQETQYF. The CDR3 DNA follows: TGTGCCAGCAGCTTGGTCGGCGGAGCGGGGCCATACCAAGAGACCCAGTACTTC. This chain uses TRBV5-4 with TRBJ2-5, with 7 bases aligning to TRBD2. The ends lost 0 bases at V and 0 bases at J; junction bases unmatched: 11. In germline, CDR1 is SGHNT, CDR2 YYREEE (reference sequence). CDR3 size: 18 residues.

The chain is built from TRBV30 and TRBJ1-5; unclear D gene. The CDR3 length is 14 residues. Between the trimmed V and J ends, which lost 0 bases and 11 bases, there was a span of 17 bases. In germline, CDR1 is GTSNPN, CDR2 SVGIG (reference sequence). CDR3 residues: CAWSVRGSRTAQHF. The CDR3 DNA follows: TGTGCCTGGAGTGTTCGGGGATCGAGGACGGCCCAGCATTTT.

The rearrangement uses TRBV5-1 and TRBJ1-4; a possible D gene is TRBD1 (6 bases). Germline values: CDR1 SGHRS, CDR2 YFSETQ. The CDR3 is 14 amino acids. The V end was cut by 9 bases, the J end by 8 bases, with 20 bases between. For the CDR3, the DNA is TGCGCCACCCGGGAGGGGGGCGCGAACGAAAAACTGTTTTTT. This codes for CATREGGANEKLFF.

This clone was seen a handful of times. V and J are TRBV5-1 and TRBJ2-5, with TRBD1 matching over 7 bases. The J segment lost 5 bases and the V segment lost 1 base, leaving 5 bases of the junction unmatched. This CDR3 contains 14 residues. Germline V gene data show CDR1 as SGHRS and CDR2 as YFSETQ. CDR3 in amino acids: CASSLTGAWETQYF. The CDR3 DNA reads TGCGCCAGCAGCTTGACAGGGGCATGGGAGACCCAGTACTTC. The complete variable domain, with remaining parts taken from reference TRBV5-1 and TRBJ2-5, reads KAGVTQTPRYLIKTRGQQVTLSCSPISGHRSVSWYQQTPGQGLQFLFEYFSETQRNKGNFPGRFSGRQFSNSRSEMNVSTLELGDSALYLCASSLTGAWETQYFGPGTRLLVL.

A word on this clone: The same CDR3 can be traced to other DNA sequences in this sample. This chain uses TRBV19 with TRBJ2-7; 7 nucleotides agree with TRBD1. V was clipped by 3 bases and J by 3 bases; unmatched bases: 5. This CDR3 is 14 amino acids long. Germline CDR1 reads LNHDA; CDR2 reads SQIVND (reference sequence). CDR3 coding DNA: TGTGCCAGTAGTATCCGGACAGGTAACTACGAGCAGTACTTC. Encoded protein: CASSIRTGNYEQYF.

Written as DNA, the CDR3 is TGTGCCAGCAGTCCCCGACTAGCGGGGTTGGGCGCGACCCAGTACTTC. Translated: CASSPRLAGLGATQYF. This chain uses TRBV2 with TRBJ2-5; TRBD2 matches at 11 bases. Germline CDR1 is SNHLY and CDR2 is FYNNEI. The CDR3 loop spans 16 amino acids. Losses at the gene ends were 5 bases for V and 7 bases for J; bases not matched to a gene: 12.